Each of the 14 T cell receptor beta chains below was sequenced from the same sample in a study of T cells after yellow fever vaccination. TCRdb fed the 5' RACE reads into MiXCR, producing one record per CDR3 protein. Here the sample spans a few hundred thousand distinct CDR3 sequences, approximately 16% being singletons. Source: PBMCs, taken about 5 days after the first yellow fever vaccination. All receptors derive from a man between 18 and 35 years old who received the YFV17D yellow fever vaccine.

This clonotype was found many times. This chain uses TRBV20-1 with TRBJ2-7; D might be TRBD1 (5 bases). The CDR3 is 14 amino acids. The germline V gene encodes CDR1 DFQATT and CDR2 SNEGSKA (reference sequence). Trimming removed 0 bases at V and 1 base at J, with 10 bases between. CDR3 loop: CSARDLQVSYEQYF. CDR3 sequence (DNA): TGCAGTGCTAGAGATCTACAGGTGTCCTACGAGCAGTACTTC.

The gene calls are TRBV6-2 or TRBV6-3 and TRBJ2-7; TRBD1 matches 7 bases. Germline CDR1 reads MNHEY; CDR2 reads SVGEGT. This CDR3 is 15 amino acids long. The trim removed 7 bases at V and 0 bases at J, leaving 9 bases unmatched. CDR3 in amino acids: CASTLDRISSYEQYF. The CDR3 DNA reads TGTGCCAGCACCCTGGACAGGATTAGCTCCTACGAGCAGTACTTC.

The chain uses TRBV10-3 and TRBJ2-1; 7 nucleotides align to TRBD2. The V and J ends lost 9 bases and 5 bases, in that order; junction bases with no gene match: 4. Germline CDR1 ENHRY, CDR2 SYGVKD. The CDR3 has 12 amino acids. The CDR3 sequence is CAIGREDNEQFF. The CDR3 bases are TGTGCCATAGGGAGGGAGGACAATGAGCAGTTCTTC.

This clonotype was seen more than once but under ten times. J is TRBJ2-2 and V is TRBV5-1, with D possibly being TRBD1 or TRBD2 (6 bases each). The V gene's germline CDR1 is SGHRS and CDR2 YFSETQ. The germline V and J ends were trimmed by 6 bases and 6 bases, with 18 bases remaining between them. CDR3 length equals 15 residues. CDR3 protein: CASTDLGGLAGELFF. CDR3 coding DNA: TGCGCCAGCACCGATCTAGGGGGGCTTGCCGGGGAGCTGTTTTTT.

The CDR3 loop is CASSYNAGTGAGGELFF. CDR3 nucleotide sequence: TGTGCCAGCAGTTATAACGCCGGGACAGGGGCAGGCGGGGAGCTGTTTTTT. The rearrangement joins TRBV6-2 or TRBV6-3 to TRBJ2-2, with 10 bases that match TRBD1. CDR1 MNHEY and CDR2 SVGEGT come from the germline V gene. The CDR3 is 17 amino acids. V lost 3 bases, J lost 7 bases, and 11 bases stayed unmatched.

This clonotype was seen a few times. The chain joins TRBV7-8 to TRBJ2-7, with 8 nucleotides matching TRBD2. This CDR3 has 15 amino acids. V was pared by 5 bases and J by 3 bases, with 9 bases of the junction left unmatched. In germline, CDR1 is SGHVS, CDR2 FQNEAQ. DNA for the CDR3: TGTGCCAGCAGCCGACTGGGACTAGACAGCTACGAGCAGTACGTC. Translated, it gives CASSRLGLDSYEQYV.

The sample holds a few counts of this clonotype. V gene TRBV5-4 combines with J gene TRBJ2-3; 7 bases are a match to TRBD1. This CDR3 has 15 amino acids. Trimming at V came to 4 bases and at J to 1 base, leaving 6 bases not matched to a gene. Germline V gene sequence: CDR1 SGHNT, CDR2 YYREEE (reference sequence). The CDR3 DNA reads TGTGCCAGCAGCCTCGGGACAGCCCGCACAGATACGCAGTATTTT. Its protein product is CASSLGTARTDTQYF.

The chain joins TRBV6-2 or TRBV6-3 to TRBJ2-7; TRBD2 is a possible D gene (6 bases). CDR1 is MNHEY and CDR2 is SVGEGT in the germline V gene. V gave up 1 base and J gave up 2 bases, with 9 bases separating them. CDR3 length equals 14 residues. Written as DNA, the CDR3 is TGTGCCAGCAGTTACTTGGCGGGGACCTACGAGCAGTACTTC. Translated: CASSYLAGTYEQYF.

This clonotype was observed a few times. The chain links TRBV2 to TRBJ1-2; the D is unclear. The length of the CDR3 is 15 residues. Germline V lookup: CDR1 SNHLY, CDR2 FYNNEI. The V end was cut by 2 bases, the J end by 2 bases, with 12 bases between. The CDR3 DNA reads as TGTGCCAGCAGTGAATCCTACGTGGGAAACTATGGCTACACCTTC. It yields the protein CASSESYVGNYGYTF.

This clonotype was counted many times. This chain connects TRBV5-1 to TRBJ2-3; D is unresolved. This CDR3 is built from 14 residues. Germline-derived CDR1 and CDR2 are SGHRS and YFSETQ. The ends were cut back, 3 bases at V and 4 bases at J, with 12 bases in the middle. For the CDR3, the DNA is TGCGCCAGCAGCTCGAGAGCCTCGGCAGATACGCAGTATTTT. Amino acid sequence: CASSSRASADTQYF.

The gene calls are TRBV29-1 and TRBJ2-5, with D perhaps TRBD2 (6 bases). The germline CDR1 and CDR2 sequences are SQVTM and ANQGSEA. This CDR3 is built from 13 residues. Trimming took off 4 bases at V and 3 bases at J, with 12 bases between the two ends. The CDR3 region has the DNA TGCAGCGTTGGGGGGGTGACAAAAGAGACCCAGTACTTC. This gives the protein CSVGGVTKETQYF.

This clonotype was found a few times. The J gene is TRBJ1-4, the V gene TRBV9; D possibly corresponds to TRBD1 (5 bases). Germline CDR1 SGDLS, CDR2 YYNGEE. The CDR3 spans 13 residues. The V end was cut by 3 bases, the J end by 7 bases, with 10 bases between. The CDR3 DNA follows: TGTGCCAGCAGCGGGGGACGGGGTGAAAAACTGTTTTTT. Amino acid sequence: CASSGGRGEKLFF.

This clonotype appeared a few times. This chain uses TRBV4-1 with TRBJ2-3, with D perhaps matching TRBD1 or TRBD2 (5 bases each). Germline CDR1 reads MGHRA; CDR2 reads YSYEKL. V shed 1 base and J shed 2 bases, with 13 bases lying between them. The CDR3 runs to 16 residues. CDR3 DNA sequence: TGCGCCAGCAGCCAAGGGGCAGGGACCCTCACAGATACGCAGTATTTT. Residues: CASSQGAGTLTDTQYF.

The chain joins TRBV20-1 to TRBJ2-1, with 8 bases that match TRBD1. The CDR3 has 13 residues. Germline V gene lookup returns CDR1 DFQATT and CDR2 SNEGSKA (reference sequence). The junction had 5 bases not matched to a gene; V was cut back by 3 bases and J by 7 bases. CDR3 sequence (DNA): TGCAGTGCTAGGCATAACAGGGGGAATGAGCAGTTCTTC. It yields the protein CSARHNRGNEQFF.